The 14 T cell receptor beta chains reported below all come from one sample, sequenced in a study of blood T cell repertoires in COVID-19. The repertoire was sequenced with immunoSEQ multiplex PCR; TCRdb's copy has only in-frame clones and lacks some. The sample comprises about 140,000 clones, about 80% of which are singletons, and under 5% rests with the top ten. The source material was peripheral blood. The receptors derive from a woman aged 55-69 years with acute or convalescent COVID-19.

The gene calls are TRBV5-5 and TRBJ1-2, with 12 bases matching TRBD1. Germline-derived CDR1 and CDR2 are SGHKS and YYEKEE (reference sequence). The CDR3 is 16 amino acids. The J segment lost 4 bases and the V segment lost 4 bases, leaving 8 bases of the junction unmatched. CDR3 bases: TGTGCCAGCAGCGAGGGACAGGGGGCGGACCGCTATGGCTACACCTTC. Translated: CASSEGQGADRYGYTF.

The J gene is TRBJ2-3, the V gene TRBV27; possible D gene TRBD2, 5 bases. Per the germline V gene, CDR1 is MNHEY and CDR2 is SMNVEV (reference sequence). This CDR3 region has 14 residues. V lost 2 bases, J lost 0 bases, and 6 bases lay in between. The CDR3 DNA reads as TGTGCCAGCAGTTTAGAGCGGAGCACAGATACGCAGTATTTT. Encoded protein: CASSLERSTDTQYF.

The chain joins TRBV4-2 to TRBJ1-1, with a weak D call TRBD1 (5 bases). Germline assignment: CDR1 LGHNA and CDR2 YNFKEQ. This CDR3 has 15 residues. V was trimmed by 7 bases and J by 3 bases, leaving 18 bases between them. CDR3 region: CASTKGEVSYTEAFF. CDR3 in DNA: TGTGCCAGCACCAAAGGGGAGGTTTCGTACACTGAAGCTTTCTTT.

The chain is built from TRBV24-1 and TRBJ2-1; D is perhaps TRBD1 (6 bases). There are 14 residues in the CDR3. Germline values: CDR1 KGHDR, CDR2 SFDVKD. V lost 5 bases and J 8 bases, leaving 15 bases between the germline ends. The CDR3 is CATSAQQGRDEQFF. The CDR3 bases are TGTGCCACCAGTGCCCAACAGGGACGGGATGAGCAGTTCTTC.

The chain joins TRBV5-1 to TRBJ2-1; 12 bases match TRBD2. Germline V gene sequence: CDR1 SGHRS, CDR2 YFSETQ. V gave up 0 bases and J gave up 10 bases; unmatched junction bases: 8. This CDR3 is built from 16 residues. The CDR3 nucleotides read TGCGCCAGCAGCTTGGGCGGACTAGCGGGGCCCGGCGAGCAGTTCTTC. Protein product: CASSLGGLAGPGEQFF. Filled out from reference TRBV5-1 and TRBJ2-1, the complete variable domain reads KAGVTQTPRYLIKTRGQQVTLSCSPISGHRSVSWYQQTPGQGLQFLFEYFSETQRNKGNFPGRFSGRQFSNSRSEMNVSTLELGDSALYLCASSLGGLAGPGEQFFGPGTRLTVL.

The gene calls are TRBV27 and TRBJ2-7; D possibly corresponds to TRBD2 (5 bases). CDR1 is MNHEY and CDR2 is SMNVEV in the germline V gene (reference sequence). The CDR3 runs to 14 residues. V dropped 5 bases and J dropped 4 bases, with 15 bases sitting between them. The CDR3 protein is CASSPTGIQYEQYF. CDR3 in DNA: TGTGCCAGCAGTCCAACCGGGATACAATACGAGCAGTACTTC.

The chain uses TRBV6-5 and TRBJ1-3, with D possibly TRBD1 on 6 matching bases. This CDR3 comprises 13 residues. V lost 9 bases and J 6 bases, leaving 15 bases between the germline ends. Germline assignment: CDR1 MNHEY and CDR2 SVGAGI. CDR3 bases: TGTGCCAGTGCCAAAGGGGGAACAAACACCATATATTTT. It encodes CASAKGGTNTIYF.

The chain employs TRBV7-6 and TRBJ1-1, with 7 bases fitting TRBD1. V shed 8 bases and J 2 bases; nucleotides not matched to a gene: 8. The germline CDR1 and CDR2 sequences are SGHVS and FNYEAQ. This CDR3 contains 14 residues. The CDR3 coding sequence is TGTGCCAGCTCCATGACAGGGATTAACACTGAAGCTTTCTTT. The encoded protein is CASSMTGINTEAFF.

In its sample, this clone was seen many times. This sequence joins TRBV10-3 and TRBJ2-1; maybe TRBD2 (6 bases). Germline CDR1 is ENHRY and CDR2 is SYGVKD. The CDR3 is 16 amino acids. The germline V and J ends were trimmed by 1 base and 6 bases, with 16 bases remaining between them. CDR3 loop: CAISEFGRERANEQFF. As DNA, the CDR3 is TGTGCCATCAGTGAGTTTGGCCGAGAGCGGGCCAATGAGCAGTTCTTC.

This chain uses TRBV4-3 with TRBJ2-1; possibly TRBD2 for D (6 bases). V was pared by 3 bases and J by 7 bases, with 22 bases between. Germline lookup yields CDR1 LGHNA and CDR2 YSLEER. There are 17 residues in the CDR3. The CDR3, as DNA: TGCGCCAGCAGCCACACACGTGGGACTTCCGCTGAAAATGAGCAGTTCTTC. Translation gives CASSHTRGTSAENEQFF.

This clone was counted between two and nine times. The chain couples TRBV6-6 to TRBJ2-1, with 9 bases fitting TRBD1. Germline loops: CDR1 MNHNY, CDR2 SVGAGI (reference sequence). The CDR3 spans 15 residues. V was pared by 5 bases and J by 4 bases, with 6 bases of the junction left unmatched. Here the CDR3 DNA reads TGTGCCAGCAGTCCGGGACAGGGATTATACAATGAGCAGTTCTTC. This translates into CASSPGQGLYNEQFF.

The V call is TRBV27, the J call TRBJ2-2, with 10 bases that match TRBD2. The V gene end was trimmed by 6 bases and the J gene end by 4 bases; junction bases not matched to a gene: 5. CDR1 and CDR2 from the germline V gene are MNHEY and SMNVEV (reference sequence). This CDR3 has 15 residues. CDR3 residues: CASSSSGRATGELFF. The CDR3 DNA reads TGTGCCAGCAGCTCCAGCGGGAGGGCCACCGGGGAGCTGTTTTTT.

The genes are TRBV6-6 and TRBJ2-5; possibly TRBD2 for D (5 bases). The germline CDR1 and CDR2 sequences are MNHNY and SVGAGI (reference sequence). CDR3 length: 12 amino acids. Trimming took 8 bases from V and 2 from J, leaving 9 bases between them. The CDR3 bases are TGTGCCAGCTCTCCGGGACAAGAGACCCAGTACTTC. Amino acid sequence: CASSPGQETQYF.

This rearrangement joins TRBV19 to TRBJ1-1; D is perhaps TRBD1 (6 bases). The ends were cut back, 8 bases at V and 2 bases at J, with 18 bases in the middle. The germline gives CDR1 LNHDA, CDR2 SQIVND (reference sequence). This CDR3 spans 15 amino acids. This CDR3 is CASGTGGMGNTEAFF. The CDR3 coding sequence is TGTGCCAGTGGCACGGGGGGCATGGGTAACACTGAAGCTTTCTTT.